The 16 T cell receptor beta chains listed next were all sequenced from one sample in a study of shared clonotypes between healthy human individuals. This table comes from immunoSEQ multiplex PCR, and its TCRdb copy is limited to in-frame clones, with some not included. The repertoire holds hundreds of thousands of clones, 90% to 96% seen once, with about 0.054% in the top ten. Material for sequencing was naive CD4+ T cells sorted from blood. As to subset: CD45RA+ positively selected. The source of these receptors is a woman younger than 45 in good health.

This rearrangement joins TRBV4-2 to TRBJ1-6, with 8 bases matching TRBD1. V lost 1 base to trimming and J lost 6 bases; unmatched junction nucleotides: 8. This CDR3 region has 17 residues. Germline values: CDR1 LGHNA, CDR2 YNFKEQ. CDR3 protein: CASSQVRGDRSNSPLHF. In nucleotides, the CDR3 is TGTGCCAGCAGCCAAGTCCGGGGGGACAGGAGTAATTCACCCCTCCACTTT.

The chain uses TRBV7-3 and TRBJ2-1, with 9 nucleotides matching TRBD2. This CDR3 has 16 amino acids. Per germline, CDR1 SGHTA and CDR2 FQGTGA. V gave up 1 base and J gave up 3 bases; unmatched junction bases: 4. CDR3 sequence: CASSLNSGGYYNEQFF. The CDR3, as DNA: TGTGCCAGCAGCTTAAATAGCGGGGGATACTACAATGAGCAGTTCTTC.

The rearrangement joins TRBV11-2 to TRBJ1-4; 7 bases are a match to TRBD1. The CDR3 is made up of 15 amino acids. Germline assignment: CDR1 SGHAT and CDR2 FQNNGV. Trimming at V came to 5 bases and at J to 7 bases, leaving 10 bases not matched to a gene. The chain's CDR3 is CASSKTGSVSEKLFF. CDR3 coding DNA: TGTGCCAGCAGCAAGACAGGGTCGGTCAGTGAAAAACTGTTTTTT.

The chain combines TRBV19 with TRBJ1-4; TRBD1 matches at 8 bases. There are 14 residues in the CDR3. With V trimmed by 5 bases and J by 7 bases, 6 bases remained unmatched. Germline CDR1 LNHDA, CDR2 SQIVND (reference sequence). CDR3 in amino acids: CASSGTGGGEKLFF. The CDR3 DNA follows: TGTGCCAGTAGTGGAACAGGGGGTGGTGAAAAACTGTTTTTT.

This sequence joins TRBV19 and TRBJ2-1; TRBD2 agrees at 9 bases. The CDR3 length is 16 residues. Germline V gene lookup returns CDR1 LNHDA and CDR2 SQIVND (reference sequence). Trimming took 5 bases from V and 4 from J; bases not matched to a gene: 9. The CDR3 DNA is TGTGCCAGTAGTGCACCGGGGCGGGAGGGGTACAATGAGCAGTTCTTC. As protein: CASSAPGREGYNEQFF.

The rearrangement joins TRBV5-4 to TRBJ1-4; 9 nucleotides match TRBD1. The CDR3 has 16 residues. V lost 5 bases to trimming and J lost 7 bases; unmatched junction nucleotides: 12. Germline values: CDR1 SGHNT, CDR2 YYREEE (reference sequence). CDR3 DNA sequence: TGTGCCAGCAGTTATGGACAGGGGCGAGAATTTGAAAAACTGTTTTTT. This encodes CASSYGQGREFEKLFF.

The chain joins TRBV7-8 to TRBJ2-5; 14 positions agree with TRBD2. Germline V gene data show CDR1 as SGHVS and CDR2 as FQNEAQ. V lost 5 bases and J lost 5; bases outside the gene matches: 13. This CDR3 is 18 amino acids long. The CDR3 region is CASSHRSGLAGVLETQYF. The CDR3 coding sequence is TGTGCCAGCAGCCACCGGTCGGGACTAGCGGGAGTTTTGGAGACCCAGTACTTC.

This chain uses TRBV28 with TRBJ2-7; D may be TRBD1 or TRBD2 (6 bases each). CDR1 MDHEN and CDR2 SYDVKM come from the germline V gene. The CDR3 is 14 amino acids. V was pared by 5 bases and J by 1 base, with 12 bases between. CDR3 in DNA: TGTGCCAGCAGTAAAGGGGGGATTTCCTACGAGCAGTACTTC. It is translated as CASSKGGISYEQYF.

As regards this clone: The same CDR3 also results from other DNA sequences found in this sample. This chain joins TRBV7-9 and TRBJ2-2; no clear D gene. The CDR3 sequence is 10 residues long. Germline V gives CDR1 SEHNR, CDR2 FQNEAQ (reference sequence). V lost 5 bases to trimming and J lost 7 bases, with 2 bases between them. CDR3 residues: CASSRGELFF. The CDR3 DNA is TGTGCCAGCAGCCGCGGGGAGCTGTTTTTT.

This clone was picked up one time. The V and J genes are TRBV5-4 and TRBJ2-7, with TRBD2 matching over 8 bases. This CDR3 has 14 amino acids. Germline trimming cut 2 bases from V and 5 bases from J; bases unmatched to any gene: 6. CDR1 is SGHNT and CDR2 is YYREEE in the germline V gene (reference sequence). The CDR3 here is CASSFSGSAHEQYF. The CDR3 coding sequence is TGTGCCAGCAGCTTCAGCGGGAGTGCCCACGAGCAGTACTTC. Combining the CDR3 with reference TRBV5-4 and TRBJ2-7 gives the whole variable domain ETGVTQSPTHLIKTRGQQVTLRCSSQSGHNTVSWYQQALGQGPQFIFQYYREEENGRGNFPPRFSGLQFPNYSSELNVNALELDDSALYLCASSFSGSAHEQYFGPGTRLTVT.

The rearrangement joins TRBV18 to TRBJ2-5, with 7 bases that match TRBD2. Near its end, the DNA agrees better with TRBJ2-7, so the J call may be wrong. CDR1 and CDR2 from the germline V gene are KGHSH and LQKENI. The CDR3 spans 13 residues. The DNA of the CDR3 is TGTGCCAGCTCAGTGGGAGGGTCCTACGAGCAGTACTTC. Its protein is CASSVGGSYEQYF.

This chain connects TRBV15 to TRBJ2-5; either TRBD1 or TRBD2 may supply D (5 bases each). Deletions cut 8 bases from V and 2 bases from J, with 15 bases between. CDR3 length equals 14 residues. The germline V gene has CDR1 LNHNV and CDR2 YYDKDF (reference sequence). CDR3 coding DNA: TGTGCCACCGGCTTGGGGGATGCACAAGAGACCCAGTACTTC. Translation gives CATGLGDAQETQYF.

This chain uses TRBV28 with TRBJ1-1, with 7 bases that match TRBD1. With 6 bases clipped from V and 0 bases from J, the junction kept 13 bases outside the gene matches. Germline values: CDR1 MDHEN, CDR2 SYDVKM. The CDR3 is made up of 17 amino acids. The CDR3 spells CASSHRGLTQLNTEAFF. Written as DNA, the CDR3 is TGTGCCAGCAGCCACAGGGGCCTTACGCAGTTGAACACTGAAGCTTTCTTT. Using reference TRBV28 and TRBJ1-1 for the parts outside the CDR3, the full variable domain is DVKVTQSSRYLVKRTGEKVFLECVQDMDHENMFWYRQDPGLGLRLIYFSYDVKMKEKGDIPEGYSVSREKKERFSLILESASTNQTSMYLCASSHRGLTQLNTEAFFGQGTRLTVV.

The chain joins TRBV7-9 to TRBJ1-2; a possible D gene is TRBD1 (5 bases). V was shortened by 7 bases and J by 2 bases, with 14 bases between the two germline ends. Germline CDR1 and CDR2: SEHNR and FQNEAQ (reference sequence). The CDR3 contains 14 residues. In DNA, the CDR3 is TGTGCCAGCACCCAATGGGACCGAAACTATGGCTACACCTTC. It yields the protein CASTQWDRNYGYTF.

The rearrangement links TRBV5-1 to TRBJ1-2; tentative D call: TRBD1 (5 bases). The CDR3 is 14 amino acids. The ends were cut back, 3 bases at V and 3 bases at J, with 12 bases in the middle. CDR1 is SGHRS, CDR2 YFSETQ, per germline. The CDR3 loop reads CASSYGGVDYGYTF. The DNA for the CDR3 is TGCGCCAGCAGCTACGGGGGAGTGGACTATGGCTACACCTTC.

V gene TRBV5-6 combines with J gene TRBJ2-5; D uncertain. Deletions cut 3 bases from V and 1 base from J, with 13 bases between. The CDR3 is 15 residues long. Germline CDR1 is SGHDT and CDR2 is YYEEEE. The chain's CDR3 is CASSSMEGFQETQYF. Here the CDR3 DNA reads TGTGCCAGCAGCTCCATGGAAGGGTTCCAAGAGACCCAGTACTTC. The complete variable domain, with remaining parts taken from reference TRBV5-6 and TRBJ2-5, reads DAGVTQSPTHLIKTRGQQVTLRCSPKSGHDTVSWYQQALGQGPQFIFQYYEEEERQRGNFPDRFSGHQFPNYSSELNVNALLLGDSALYLCASSSMEGFQETQYFGPGTRLLVL.